A single sample is the source of the 21 T cell receptor beta chains below, sequenced in a study of blood T cell repertoires in COVID-19. Clones were read by immunoSEQ multiplex PCR, and TCRdb kept only the in-frame ones, dropping some. This table holds roughly 120,000 clones, nearly 90% found once. Sequences were obtained from peripheral blood. The receptors stem from a human donor in a cohort sampled during active COVID-19.

In its sample, this clone was seen many times. The chain carries TRBV19 and TRBJ1-2; a possible D gene is TRBD1 (5 bases). This CDR3 is built from 15 residues. Germline CDR1 reads LNHDA; CDR2 reads SQIVND (reference sequence). The ends were cut back, 0 bases at V and 6 bases at J, with 14 bases in the middle. As DNA, the CDR3 is TGTGCCAGTAGTATAGATCGCGGCAGGGCGAATGGCTACACCTTC. It encodes CASSIDRGRANGYTF. The variable domain in full, completed from reference TRBV19 and TRBJ1-2, reads DGGITQSPKYLFRKEGQNVTLSCEQNLNHDAMYWYRQDPGQGLRLIYYSQIVNDFQKGDIAEGYSVSREKKESFPLTVTSAQKNPTAFYLCASSIDRGRANGYTFGSGTRLTVV.

The genes are TRBV30 and TRBJ2-7; the match to TRBD2 covers 9 bases. V lost 0 bases to trimming and J lost 2 bases; unmatched junction nucleotides: 2. The CDR3 is 14 residues long. The germline V gene encodes CDR1 GTSNPN and CDR2 SVGIG (reference sequence). DNA for the CDR3: TGTGCCTGGAGTGTGGCTAGCGGGACCTACGAGCAGTACTTC. This translates into CAWSVASGTYEQYF.

This clone appeared once. J is TRBJ2-2 and V is TRBV5-1; D is unclear. Germline CDR1 reads SGHRS; CDR2 reads YFSETQ. Trimming pared 0 bases from V and 7 bases from J, leaving 7 bases between. This CDR3 contains 13 residues. Here the CDR3 DNA reads TGCGCCAGCAGCTTGGCCGAGGACGGGGAGCTGTTTTTT. Protein product: CASSLAEDGELFF.

The gene calls are TRBV6-5 and TRBJ2-4, with unresolved D. There are 10 residues in the CDR3. Trimming removed 10 bases at V and 3 bases at J, with 4 bases between. CDR1 and CDR2 from the germline V gene are MNHEY and SVGAGI. The CDR3 DNA reads TGTGCCACCATCAAAAACATTCAGTACTTC. As protein: CATIKNIQYF.

The rearrangement links TRBV9 to TRBJ1-4; possible D gene TRBD1, 5 bases. V shed 4 bases and J shed 2 bases, with 18 bases lying between them. The CDR3 is 17 residues long. Germline values: CDR1 SGDLS, CDR2 YYNGEE. The DNA for the CDR3 is TGTGCCAGCAGCCCCCGTTGGGGGGAGCCGACTAATGAAAAACTGTTTTTT. It yields the protein CASSPRWGEPTNEKLFF.

This clone is a singleton in its sample. The chain carries TRBV10-2 and TRBJ1-1; TRBD1 aligns across 8 bases. J gave up 11 bases and V 7 bases, and 24 bases lay outside the gene matches. This CDR3 contains 17 residues. Germline CDR1 is WSHSY and CDR2 is SAAADI. The CDR3 bases are TGCGCCAGCAAATCCAGCAGGGGGCAGCGAGAATGGGAGGGTGCTTTCTTT. Protein product: CASKSSRGQREWEGAFF.

The rearrangement joins TRBV28 to TRBJ2-1; D might be TRBD1 (5 bases). V lost 5 bases and J 2 bases, leaving 16 bases between the germline ends. Germline CDR1 MDHEN, CDR2 SYDVKM. This CDR3 has 16 amino acids. The CDR3 loop is CASSVSGYGAYNEQFF. The CDR3 bases are TGTGCCAGCAGTGTCTCAGGGTATGGAGCCTACAATGAGCAGTTCTTC.

CDR3 sequence: CASSPGHQNTEAFF. In DNA form, the CDR3 reads TGTGCCAGCAGCCCGGGACACCAGAACACTGAAGCTTTCTTT. The V and J genes are TRBV7-3 and TRBJ1-1; D may be TRBD1 (6 bases). Germline V CDR1 and CDR2: SGHTA, FQGTGA. The CDR3 runs to 14 residues. The V gene lost 5 bases and the J gene lost 1 base, with 11 bases spanning the gap.

V gene TRBV18 combines with J gene TRBJ1-4; D uncertain. This CDR3 has 18 amino acids. CDR1 KGHSH and CDR2 LQKENI come from the germline V gene. The V gene lost 1 base and the J gene lost 2 bases, with 17 bases spanning the gap. The CDR3 DNA follows: TGTGCCAGCTCACCACTTTCGGCCTCTGCGGGGACTAATGAAAAACTGTTTTTT. Translation gives CASSPLSASAGTNEKLFF.

This clone was seen only a few times. The chain recombines TRBV9 with TRBJ1-1, with TRBD1 identical over 9 bases. The CDR3 has 15 residues. The V segment lost 3 bases and the J segment 0 bases; nucleotides outside the gene matches: 3. The germline V gene encodes CDR1 SGDLS and CDR2 YYNGEE. DNA for the CDR3: TGTGCCAGCAGCGCCCGGACAGGGGTGAACACTGAAGCTTTCTTT. The encoded protein is CASSARTGVNTEAFF.

V usage is TRBV10-1 and J usage is TRBJ2-2; 10 bases fit TRBD2. The V gene's germline CDR1 is WNHNN and CDR2 SYGVQD (reference sequence). This CDR3 comprises 19 residues. Trimming removed 2 bases from V and 4 bases from J; junction bases left unmatched: 13. The CDR3 sequence: CASSERLAGGPRGTGELFF. Here the CDR3 DNA reads TGCGCCAGCAGTGAGAGATTAGCGGGGGGCCCTCGAGGCACCGGGGAGCTGTTTTTT.

This chain connects TRBV6-6 to TRBJ1-2; D might be TRBD1 (5 bases). Trimming stripped 2 bases from V and 4 bases from J, with 14 bases between. This CDR3 contains 15 residues. Germline V gene lookup returns CDR1 MNHNY and CDR2 SVGAGI (reference sequence). This CDR3 is CASSYPRGGLYGYTF. DNA of the CDR3: TGTGCCAGCAGTTACCCCCGGGGGGGACTCTATGGCTACACCTTC.

CDR3 protein: CASSVETANSPLHF. The DNA of the CDR3 is TGTGCCAGCAGCGTAGAGACAGCAAATTCACCCCTCCACTTT. The chain employs TRBV9 and TRBJ1-6, with a tentative D call TRBD1 (5 bases). This CDR3 comprises 14 residues. CDR1 and CDR2 (germline): SGDLS, YYNGEE. V lost 0 bases to trimming and J lost 7 bases, with 8 bases between them.

J is TRBJ2-7 and V is TRBV7-3, with 7 bases aligning to TRBD1. CDR1 and CDR2 from the germline V gene are SGHTA and FQGTGA. The length of the CDR3 is 15 residues. Trimming at V came to 1 base and at J to 0 bases, leaving 3 bases not matched to a gene. The CDR3 sequence is CASSLRQGSSYEQYF. The CDR3, as DNA: TGTGCCAGCAGCTTAAGACAGGGAAGCTCCTACGAGCAGTACTTC.

This clone has just one count. The V and J genes are TRBV21-1 and TRBJ1-2; TRBD1, the D gene given by the table, was not confirmed from the DNA. TRBV21-1 is a pseudogene. This CDR3 has 15 amino acids. Written as DNA, the CDR3 is TGTGCCAGCAGCAAAGGAGGCAGGGGTGGTGAGGGCTACACCTTC. The encoded protein is CASSKGGRGGEGYTF.

The V call is TRBV6-5, the J call TRBJ1-5; no definite D call. Germline V gives CDR1 MNHEY, CDR2 SVGAGI. The CDR3 runs 15 residues. Between the trimmed V and J ends, which lost 6 bases and 0 bases, there was a span of 12 bases. The CDR3 nucleotides are TGTGCCAGCAGCCCCCGGTTTCCTAGCAATCAGCCCCAGCATTTT. Translation: CASSPRFPSNQPQHF.

CDR3 protein: CASSVDPLTAGELFF. In nucleotides, the CDR3 is TGTGCCAGCAGCGTAGACCCCCTAACGGCCGGGGAGCTGTTTTTT. This chain connects TRBV9 to TRBJ2-2; D unresolved. V was trimmed by 0 bases and J by 6 bases, leaving 12 bases between them. The CDR3 is 15 residues long. Germline V gene sequence: CDR1 SGDLS, CDR2 YYNGEE.

The rearrangement links TRBV5-1 to TRBJ2-7, with a tentative D call TRBD1 (6 bases). Trimming removed 4 bases from V and 1 base from J, with 15 bases in between. This CDR3 spans 15 amino acids. The germline gives CDR1 SGHRS, CDR2 YFSETQ. The CDR3 loop is CASSLNRDISYEQYF. The CDR3, as DNA: TGCGCCAGCAGCCTAAACCGGGACATATCCTACGAGCAGTACTTC.

This chain joins TRBV28 and TRBJ1-5, with D maybe TRBD1 (6 bases). V was pared by 6 bases and J by 7 bases, with 13 bases between. Germline CDR1 reads MDHEN; CDR2 reads SYDVKM. The CDR3 length is 13 residues. CDR3 residues: CASSRRGGQPQHF. The CDR3 DNA reads as TGTGCCAGCAGCAGGAGGGGGGGGCAGCCCCAGCATTTT.

The chain employs TRBV7-8 and TRBJ1-2, with a weak D call TRBD1 (5 bases). CDR3 size: 14 residues. Looked up from germline, CDR1 is SGHVS and CDR2 is FQNEAQ. V lost 1 base, J lost 4 bases, and 10 bases lay in between. CDR3 in amino acids: CASSLGQTIYGYTF. CDR3 sequence (DNA): TGTGCCAGCAGCTTAGGACAGACAATCTATGGCTACACCTTC.

The J gene is TRBJ2-2, the V gene TRBV29-1; 8 bases match TRBD2. The CDR3 loop spans 13 amino acids. J was trimmed by 5 bases and V by 7 bases; bases with no gene match: 6. Germline CDR1 and CDR2: SQVTM and ANQGSEA. The CDR3 region has the DNA TGCAGCGCCCACCCTAGCGGGACCGGGGAGCTGTTTTTT. Protein: CSAHPSGTGELFF.